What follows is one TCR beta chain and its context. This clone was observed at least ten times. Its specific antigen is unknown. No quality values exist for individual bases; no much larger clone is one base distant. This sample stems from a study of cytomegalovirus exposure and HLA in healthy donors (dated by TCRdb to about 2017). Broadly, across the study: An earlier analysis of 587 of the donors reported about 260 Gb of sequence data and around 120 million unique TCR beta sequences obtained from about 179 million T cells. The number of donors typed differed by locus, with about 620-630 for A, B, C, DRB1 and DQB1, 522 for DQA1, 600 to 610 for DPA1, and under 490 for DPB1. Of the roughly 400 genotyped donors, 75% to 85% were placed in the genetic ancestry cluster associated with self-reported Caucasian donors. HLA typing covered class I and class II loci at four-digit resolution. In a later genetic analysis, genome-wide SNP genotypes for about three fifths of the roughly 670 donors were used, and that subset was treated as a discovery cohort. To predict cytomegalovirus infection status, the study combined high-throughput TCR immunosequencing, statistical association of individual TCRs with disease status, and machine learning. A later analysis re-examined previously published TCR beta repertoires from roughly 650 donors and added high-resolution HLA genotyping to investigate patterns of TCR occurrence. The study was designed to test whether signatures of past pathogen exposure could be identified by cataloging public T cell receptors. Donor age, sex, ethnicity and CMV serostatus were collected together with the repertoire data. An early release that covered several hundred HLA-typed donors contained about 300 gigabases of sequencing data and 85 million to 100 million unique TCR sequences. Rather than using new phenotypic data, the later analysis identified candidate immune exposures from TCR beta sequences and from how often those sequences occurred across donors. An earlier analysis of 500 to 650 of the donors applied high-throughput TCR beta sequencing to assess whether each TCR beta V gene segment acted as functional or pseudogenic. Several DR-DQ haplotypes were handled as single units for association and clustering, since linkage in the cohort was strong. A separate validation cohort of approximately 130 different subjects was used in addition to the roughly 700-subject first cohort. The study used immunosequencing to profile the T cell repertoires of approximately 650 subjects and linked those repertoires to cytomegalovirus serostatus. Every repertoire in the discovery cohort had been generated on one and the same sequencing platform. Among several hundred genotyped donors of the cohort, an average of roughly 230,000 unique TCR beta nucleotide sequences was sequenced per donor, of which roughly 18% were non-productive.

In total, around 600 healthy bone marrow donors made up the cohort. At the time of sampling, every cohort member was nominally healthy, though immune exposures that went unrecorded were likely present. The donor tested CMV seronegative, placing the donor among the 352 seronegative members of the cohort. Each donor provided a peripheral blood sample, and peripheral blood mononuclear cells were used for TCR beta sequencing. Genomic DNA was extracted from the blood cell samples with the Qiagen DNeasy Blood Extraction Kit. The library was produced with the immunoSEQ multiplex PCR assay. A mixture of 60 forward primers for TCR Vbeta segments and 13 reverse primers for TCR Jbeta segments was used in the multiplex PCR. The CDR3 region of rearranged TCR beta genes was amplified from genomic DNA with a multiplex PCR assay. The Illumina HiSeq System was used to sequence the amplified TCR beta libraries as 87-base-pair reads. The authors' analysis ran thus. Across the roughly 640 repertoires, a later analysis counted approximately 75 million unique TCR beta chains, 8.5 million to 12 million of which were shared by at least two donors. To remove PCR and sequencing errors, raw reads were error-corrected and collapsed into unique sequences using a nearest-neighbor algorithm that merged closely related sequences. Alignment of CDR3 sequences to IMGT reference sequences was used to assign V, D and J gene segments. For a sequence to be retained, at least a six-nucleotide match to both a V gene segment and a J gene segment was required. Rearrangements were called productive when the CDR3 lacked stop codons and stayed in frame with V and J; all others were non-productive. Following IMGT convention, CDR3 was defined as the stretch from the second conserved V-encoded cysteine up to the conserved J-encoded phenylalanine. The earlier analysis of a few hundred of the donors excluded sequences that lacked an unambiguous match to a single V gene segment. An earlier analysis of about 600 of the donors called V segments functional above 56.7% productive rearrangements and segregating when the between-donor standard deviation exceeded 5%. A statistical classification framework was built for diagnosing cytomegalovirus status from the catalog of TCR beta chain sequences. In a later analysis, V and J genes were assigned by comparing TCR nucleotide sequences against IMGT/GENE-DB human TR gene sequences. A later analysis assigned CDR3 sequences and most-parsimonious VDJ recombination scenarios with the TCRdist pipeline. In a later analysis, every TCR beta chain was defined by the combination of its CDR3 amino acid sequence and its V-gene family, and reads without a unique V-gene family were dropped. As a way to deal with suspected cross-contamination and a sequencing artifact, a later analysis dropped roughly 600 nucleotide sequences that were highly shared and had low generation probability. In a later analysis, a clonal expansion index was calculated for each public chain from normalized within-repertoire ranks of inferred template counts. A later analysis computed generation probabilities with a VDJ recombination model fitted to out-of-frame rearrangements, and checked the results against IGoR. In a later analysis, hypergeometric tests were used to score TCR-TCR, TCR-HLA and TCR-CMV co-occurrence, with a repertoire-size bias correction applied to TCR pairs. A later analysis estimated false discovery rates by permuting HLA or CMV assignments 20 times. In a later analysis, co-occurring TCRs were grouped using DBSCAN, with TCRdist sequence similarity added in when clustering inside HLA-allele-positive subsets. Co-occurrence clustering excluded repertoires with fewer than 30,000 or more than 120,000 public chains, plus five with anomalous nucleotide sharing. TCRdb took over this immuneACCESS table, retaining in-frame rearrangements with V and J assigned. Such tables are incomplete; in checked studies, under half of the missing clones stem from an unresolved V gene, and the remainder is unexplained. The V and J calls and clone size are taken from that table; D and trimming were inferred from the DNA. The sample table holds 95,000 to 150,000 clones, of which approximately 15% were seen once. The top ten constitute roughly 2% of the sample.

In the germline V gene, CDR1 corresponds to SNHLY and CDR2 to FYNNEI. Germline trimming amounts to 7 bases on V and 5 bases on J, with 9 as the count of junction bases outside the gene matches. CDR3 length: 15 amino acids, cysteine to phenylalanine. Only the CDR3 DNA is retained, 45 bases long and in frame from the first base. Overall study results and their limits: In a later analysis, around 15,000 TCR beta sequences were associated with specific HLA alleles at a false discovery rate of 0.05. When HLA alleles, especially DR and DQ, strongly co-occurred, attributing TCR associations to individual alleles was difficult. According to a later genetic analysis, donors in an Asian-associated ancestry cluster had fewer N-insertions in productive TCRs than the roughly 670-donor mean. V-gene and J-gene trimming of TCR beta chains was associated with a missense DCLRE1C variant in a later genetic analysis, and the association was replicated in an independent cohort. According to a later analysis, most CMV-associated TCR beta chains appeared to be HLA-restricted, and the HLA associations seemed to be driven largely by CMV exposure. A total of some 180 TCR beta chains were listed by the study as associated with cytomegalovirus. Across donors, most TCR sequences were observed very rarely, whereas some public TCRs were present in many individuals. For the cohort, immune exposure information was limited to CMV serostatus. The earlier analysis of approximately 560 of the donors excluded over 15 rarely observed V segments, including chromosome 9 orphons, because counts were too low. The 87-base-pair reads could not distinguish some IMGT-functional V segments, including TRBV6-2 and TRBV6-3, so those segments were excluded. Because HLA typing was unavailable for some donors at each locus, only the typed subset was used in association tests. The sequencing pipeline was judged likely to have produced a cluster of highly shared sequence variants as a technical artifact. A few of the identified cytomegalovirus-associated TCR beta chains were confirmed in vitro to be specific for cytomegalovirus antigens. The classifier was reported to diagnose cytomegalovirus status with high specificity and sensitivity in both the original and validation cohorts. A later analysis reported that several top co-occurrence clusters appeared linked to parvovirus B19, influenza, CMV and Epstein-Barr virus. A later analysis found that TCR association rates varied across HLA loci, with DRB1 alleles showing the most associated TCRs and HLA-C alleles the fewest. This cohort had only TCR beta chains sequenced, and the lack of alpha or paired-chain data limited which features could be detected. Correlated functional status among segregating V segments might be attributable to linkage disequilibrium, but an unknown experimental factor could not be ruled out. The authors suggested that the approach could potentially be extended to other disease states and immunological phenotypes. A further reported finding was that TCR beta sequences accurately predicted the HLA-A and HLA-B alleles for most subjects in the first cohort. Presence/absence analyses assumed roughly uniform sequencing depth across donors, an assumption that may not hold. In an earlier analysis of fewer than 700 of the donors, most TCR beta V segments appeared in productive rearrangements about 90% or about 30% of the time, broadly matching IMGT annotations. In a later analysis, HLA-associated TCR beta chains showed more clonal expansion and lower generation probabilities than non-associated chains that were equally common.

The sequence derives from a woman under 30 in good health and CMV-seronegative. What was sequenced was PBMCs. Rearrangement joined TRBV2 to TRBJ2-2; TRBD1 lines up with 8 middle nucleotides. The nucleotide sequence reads TGTGCCAGCACCCGGACAGGGCTTAGGACCGGGGAGCTGTTTTTT. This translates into CASTRTGLRTGELFF.